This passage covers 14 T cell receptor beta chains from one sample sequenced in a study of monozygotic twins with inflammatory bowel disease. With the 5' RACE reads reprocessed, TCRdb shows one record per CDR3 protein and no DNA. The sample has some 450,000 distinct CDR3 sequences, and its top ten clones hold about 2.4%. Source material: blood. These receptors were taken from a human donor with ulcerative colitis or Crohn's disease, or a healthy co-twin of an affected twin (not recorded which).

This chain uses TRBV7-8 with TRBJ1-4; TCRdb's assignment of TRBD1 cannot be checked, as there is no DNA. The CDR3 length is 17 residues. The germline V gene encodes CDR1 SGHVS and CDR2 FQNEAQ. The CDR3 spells CASSSVARRWGDEKLFF.

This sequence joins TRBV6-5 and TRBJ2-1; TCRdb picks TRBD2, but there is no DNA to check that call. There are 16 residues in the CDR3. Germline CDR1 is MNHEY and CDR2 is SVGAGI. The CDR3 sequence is CASSYPRTSGNNEQFF.

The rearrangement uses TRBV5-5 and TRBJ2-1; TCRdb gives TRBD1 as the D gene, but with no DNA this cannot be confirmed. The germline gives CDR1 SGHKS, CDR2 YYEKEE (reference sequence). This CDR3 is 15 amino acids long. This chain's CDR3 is CASSRNEGTYNEQFF.

The CDR3: CASSLYVAAYNEQFF. The chain recombines TRBV5-1 with TRBJ2-1. Germline assignment: CDR1 SGHRS and CDR2 YFSETQ. The CDR3 contains 15 residues.

CDR3 protein: CAISESGYYSGNTIYF. The chain combines TRBV10-3 with TRBJ1-3. Germline values: CDR1 ENHRY, CDR2 SYGVKD. CDR3 length equals 16 residues.

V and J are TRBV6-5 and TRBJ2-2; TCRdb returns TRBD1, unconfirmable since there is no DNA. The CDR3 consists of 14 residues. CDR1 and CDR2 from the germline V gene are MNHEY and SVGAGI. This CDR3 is CASRGQPNTGELFF.

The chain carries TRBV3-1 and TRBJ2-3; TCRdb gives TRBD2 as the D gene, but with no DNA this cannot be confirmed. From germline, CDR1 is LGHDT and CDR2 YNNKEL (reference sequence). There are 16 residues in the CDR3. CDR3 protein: CASSRGSGTSTDTQYF.

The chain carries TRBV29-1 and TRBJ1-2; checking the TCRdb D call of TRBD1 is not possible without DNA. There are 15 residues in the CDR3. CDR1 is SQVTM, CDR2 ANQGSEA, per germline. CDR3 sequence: CSVEGGTSSNYGYTF.

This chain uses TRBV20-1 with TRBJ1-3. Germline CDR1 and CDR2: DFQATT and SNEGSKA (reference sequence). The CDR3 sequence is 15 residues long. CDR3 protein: CSARRPGSSGNTIYF.

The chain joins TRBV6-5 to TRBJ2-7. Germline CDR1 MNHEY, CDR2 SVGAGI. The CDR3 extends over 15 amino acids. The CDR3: CASSYSGPSSYEQYF.

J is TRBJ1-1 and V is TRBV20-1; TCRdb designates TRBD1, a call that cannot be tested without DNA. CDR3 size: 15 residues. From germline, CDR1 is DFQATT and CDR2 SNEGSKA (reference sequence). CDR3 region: CSARTPGVMNTEAFF.

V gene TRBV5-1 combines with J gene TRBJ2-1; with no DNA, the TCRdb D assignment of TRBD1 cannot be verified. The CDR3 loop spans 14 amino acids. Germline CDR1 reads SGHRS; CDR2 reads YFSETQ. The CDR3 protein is CASSLLTGVNEQFF.

The CDR3 here is CASNSGDERNIQYF. The chain carries TRBV12-3 or TRBV12-4 and TRBJ2-4; TCRdb's D call of TRBD2 is untestable without DNA. The CDR3 loop spans 14 amino acids.

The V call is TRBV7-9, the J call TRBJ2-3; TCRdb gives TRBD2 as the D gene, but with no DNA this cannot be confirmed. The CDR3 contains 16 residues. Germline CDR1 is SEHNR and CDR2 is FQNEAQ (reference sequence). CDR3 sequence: CASSPKRSVGTDTQYF.